The clone carrying this T cell receptor beta chain was observed a few times. The V segment lost 4 bases and the J segment 6 bases; nucleotides outside the gene matches: 3. This CDR3 has 14 residues. Germline V gene data show CDR1 as MDHEN and CDR2 as SYDVKM. The data were taken from a study of response to subunit inactivated influenza vaccine. TCRdb used MiXCR to reprocess the RT-PCR reads, holding one entry per CDR3 protein. The table has some 550,000 distinct CDR3 sequences, roughly 25% seen once; the top ten hold 2.8%. Separately, the same data were catalogued under a study of T cells expressing NK-cell markers. That paper notes: It was by 5'RACE template switching with UMIs that TCR beta cDNA was made. In several experiments, sorting was confined to alpha-beta TCR T cells through use of an anti-gamma-delta TCR antibody. NKG2C+ dominant clonotype frequencies in 5 or 6 donors were roughly 1.0-7.5% of CD8+ T cells. Among several donors, these clonotypes also ranked first in the CD3+CD56-NKG2C+ fraction.

The source material was CD4+ T cells sorted from PBMCs, sampled less than 13 days after vaccination. This TCR was sampled from a man aged 50-59 years who received an inactivated influenza vaccine. This chain links TRBV28 with TRBJ1-2, with 12 bases aligning to TRBD1. CDR3 nucleotide sequence: TGTGCCAGCAGTTCAGGGACAGGGGGCAATGGCTACACCTTC. Translated: CASSSGTGGNGYTF.